Listed below are T cell receptor beta chains from one sample, sequenced in a study of blood T cell repertoires in COVID-19. The table came from immunoSEQ multiplex PCR; TCRdb's copy has only in-frame clones and leaves some out. The table lists approximately 380,000 clones, 90% to 95% of them singletons. Source material: PBMCs or T cells enriched from blood (not recorded which). These TCRs come from a woman in her 40s who had been exposed to COVID-19. CDR3s include the opening cysteine and the closing phenylalanine or tryptophan. Fields, in order: CDR3 protein, V gene, J gene, clone size. Clone size is given for some rows only: seen once, a few or many times, or a class if the clone is expanded.

cdr3_aa: CASSAPGQGKGYTF
v_call: TRBV5-5
j_call: TRBJ1-2
clone_size: NA

cdr3_aa: CSVEGGSDQPQHF
v_call: TRBV29-1
j_call: TRBJ1-5
clone_size: NA

cdr3_aa: CASSHWDRTYEQYF
v_call: TRBV6-2/TRBV6-3
j_call: TRBJ2-7
clone_size: NA

cdr3_aa: CASSRGQTNTEAFF
v_call: TRBV11-2
j_call: TRBJ1-1
clone_size: NA

cdr3_aa: CASSWDRDYEQYF
v_call: TRBV28
j_call: TRBJ2-7
clone_size: many

cdr3_aa: CAWSQGSGANVLTF
v_call: TRBV30
j_call: TRBJ2-6
clone_size: NA

cdr3_aa: CASSLGLAGNEQFF
v_call: TRBV7-3
j_call: TRBJ2-1
clone_size: NA

cdr3_aa: CASSRRTSGTRADTQYF
v_call: TRBV3-1/TRBV3-2
j_call: TRBJ2-3
clone_size: NA

cdr3_aa: CASSLETANYGYTF
v_call: TRBV7-2
j_call: TRBJ1-2
clone_size: once

cdr3_aa: CASSQMLAGLGNEQFF
v_call: TRBV14
j_call: TRBJ2-1
clone_size: NA

cdr3_aa: CASSAPRGYQTQYF
v_call: TRBV14
j_call: TRBJ2-5
clone_size: once

cdr3_aa: CASSLATGFSYEQYF
v_call: TRBV5-1
j_call: TRBJ2-7
clone_size: NA

cdr3_aa: CASSQVRAGPSYEQYF
v_call: TRBV4-1
j_call: TRBJ2-7
clone_size: once

cdr3_aa: CASSQRTAGYGYTF
v_call: TRBV3-1/TRBV3-2
j_call: TRBJ1-2
clone_size: once

cdr3_aa: CASSLWQRGGSPLHF
v_call: TRBV7-2
j_call: TRBJ1-6
clone_size: NA

cdr3_aa: CASSLGLAGGQKTQYF
v_call: TRBV7-8
j_call: TRBJ2-5
clone_size: NA

cdr3_aa: CAINDTGGLNSNQPQHF
v_call: TRBV10-3
j_call: TRBJ1-5
clone_size: NA

cdr3_aa: CASSSRFPGTNYGYTF
v_call: TRBV5-6
j_call: TRBJ1-2
clone_size: few

cdr3_aa: CASSTSDRATEAFF
v_call: TRBV19
j_call: TRBJ1-1
clone_size: NA

cdr3_aa: CAISETTGGSSGYTF
v_call: TRBV10-3
j_call: TRBJ1-2
clone_size: NA

cdr3_aa: CASSLYSNEQFF
v_call: TRBV7-2
j_call: TRBJ2-1
clone_size: few

cdr3_aa: CASSFNPGALNTEAFF
v_call: TRBV5-5
j_call: TRBJ1-1
clone_size: NA

cdr3_aa: CASGSEANGYTF
v_call: TRBV12-5
j_call: TRBJ1-2
clone_size: NA

cdr3_aa: CASSLGGDSTGELFF
v_call: TRBV11-2
j_call: TRBJ2-2
clone_size: NA